This T cell receptor beta chain was sequenced for a study of blood T cell repertoires in COVID-19. The overall study: Spain, Italy and the United States supplied samples that represented acute and convalescent COVID-19.

The V gene lost 1 base and the J gene lost 5 bases, with 3 bases spanning the gap. CDR1 SGHRS and CDR2 YFSETQ come from the germline V gene. The CDR3 runs 11 residues. Original methodology: Amplification with reference gene primers provided the estimates of nucleated cell counts. The assay was immunoSEQ multiplex PCR, and TCRdb's table has in-frame clones only and misses some. That table gives V, J and clone size, and the DNA gave D and trimming. The sample consists of about 160,000 clones, roughly 84% of them appearing once. This receptor was obtained from a man in his sixties who had recovered from COVID-19. Sequenced sample: peripheral blood. The V and J genes are TRBV5-1 and TRBJ2-5, with D unclear. The CDR3 spells CASSLSETQYF. In DNA form, the CDR3 reads TGCGCCAGCAGCTTGAGCGAGACCCAGTACTTC. Full variable domain (rest looked up from reference TRBV5-1 and TRBJ2-5): KAGVTQTPRYLIKTRGQQVTLSCSPISGHRSVSWYQQTPGQGLQFLFEYFSETQRNKGNFPGRFSGRQFSNSRSEMNVSTLELGDSALYLCASSLSETQYFGPGTRLLVL.